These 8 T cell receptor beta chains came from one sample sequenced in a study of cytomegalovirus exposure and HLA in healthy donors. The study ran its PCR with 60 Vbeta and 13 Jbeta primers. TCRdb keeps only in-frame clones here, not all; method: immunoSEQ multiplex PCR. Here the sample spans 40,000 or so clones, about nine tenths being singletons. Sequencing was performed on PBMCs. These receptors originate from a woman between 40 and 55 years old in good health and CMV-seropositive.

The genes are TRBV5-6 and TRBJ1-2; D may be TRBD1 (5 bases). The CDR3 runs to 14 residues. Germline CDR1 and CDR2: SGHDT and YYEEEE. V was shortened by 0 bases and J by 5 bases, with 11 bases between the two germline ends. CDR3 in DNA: TGTGCCAGCAGCTTGGGACAGAACTTTTATGGCTACACCTTC. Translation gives CASSLGQNFYGYTF.

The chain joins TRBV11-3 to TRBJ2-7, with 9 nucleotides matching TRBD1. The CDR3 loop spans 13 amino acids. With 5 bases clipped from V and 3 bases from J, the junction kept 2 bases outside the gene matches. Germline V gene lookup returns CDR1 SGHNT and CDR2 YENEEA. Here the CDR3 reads CASSAGQGYEQYF. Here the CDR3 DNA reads TGTGCCAGCAGCGCGGGACAGGGCTACGAGCAGTACTTC.

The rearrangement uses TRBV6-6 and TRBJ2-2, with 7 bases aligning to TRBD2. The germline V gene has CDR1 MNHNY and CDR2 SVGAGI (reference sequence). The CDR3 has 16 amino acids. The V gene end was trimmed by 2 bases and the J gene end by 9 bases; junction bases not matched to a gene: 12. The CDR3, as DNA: TGTGCCAGCAGTTACAATTCGGGAGGAGTCGCCCGGGAGCTGTTTTTT. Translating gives CASSYNSGGVARELFF.

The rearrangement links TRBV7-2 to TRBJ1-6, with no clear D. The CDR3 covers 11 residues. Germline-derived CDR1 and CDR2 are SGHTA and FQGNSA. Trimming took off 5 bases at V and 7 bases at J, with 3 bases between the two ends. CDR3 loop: CASSLNSPLHF. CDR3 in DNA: TGTGCCAGCAGCCTCAATTCACCCCTCCACTTT.

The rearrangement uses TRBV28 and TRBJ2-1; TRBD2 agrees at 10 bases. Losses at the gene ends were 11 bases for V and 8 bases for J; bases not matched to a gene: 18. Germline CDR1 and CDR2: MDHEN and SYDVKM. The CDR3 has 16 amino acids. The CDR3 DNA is TGTGCCGCTAGCGGGAGTAAAGCGGATGTCTCCGATGAGCAGTTCTTC. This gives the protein CAASGSKADVSDEQFF. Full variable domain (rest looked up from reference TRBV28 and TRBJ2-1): DVKVTQSSRYLVKRTGEKVFLECVQDMDHENMFWYRQDPGLGLRLIYFSYDVKMKEKGDIPEGYSVSREKKERFSLILESASTNQTSMYLCAASGSKADVSDEQFFGPGTRLTVL.

The CDR3 nucleotides are TGTGCCAGTAGCCGCCAGGGGCAGGGTTTTCAGCCCCAGCATTTT. This translates into CASSRQGQGFQPQHF. The gene calls are TRBV19 and TRBJ1-5; weak D call: TRBD1 (6 bases). The germline gives CDR1 LNHDA, CDR2 SQIVND (reference sequence). CDR3 length: 15 residues. Trimming took off 6 bases at V and 6 bases at J, with 18 bases between the two ends.

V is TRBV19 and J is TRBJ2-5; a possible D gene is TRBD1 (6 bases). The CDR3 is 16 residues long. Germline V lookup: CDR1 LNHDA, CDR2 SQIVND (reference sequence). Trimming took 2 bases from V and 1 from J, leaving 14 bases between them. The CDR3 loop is CASSIFGIGGQETQYF. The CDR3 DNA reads TGTGCCAGTAGTATATTCGGGATAGGGGGCCAAGAGACCCAGTACTTC.

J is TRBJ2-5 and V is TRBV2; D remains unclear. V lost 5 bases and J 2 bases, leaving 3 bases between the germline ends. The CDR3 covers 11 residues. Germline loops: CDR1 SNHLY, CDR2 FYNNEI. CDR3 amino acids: CASSPQETQYF. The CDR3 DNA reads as TGTGCCAGCAGTCCTCAAGAGACCCAGTACTTC.